One and the same sample provided the 29 T cell receptor beta chains below, sequenced in a study of cytomegalovirus exposure and HLA in healthy donors. PCR used 60 Vbeta primers and 13 Jbeta primers. Sequencing used immunoSEQ multiplex PCR; TCRdb keeps in-frame clones, though not all of them. Found here are approximately 90,000 clones, 76% of them singletons; the top ten hold roughly 1.3%. The sequencing sample was made of PBMCs. Source of these receptors: a male donor in good health and CMV-seronegative.

This chain links TRBV21-1 with TRBJ2-2; the table gives TRBD1 as D, unverified against the DNA. TRBV21-1 is a pseudogene segment. The CDR3 loop spans 15 amino acids. CDR3 sequence: CASSLAGGVPGELFF. CDR3 nucleotide sequence: TGTGCCAGCAGCCTAGCAGGGGGCGTTCCCGGGGAGCTGTTTTTT.

The chain carries TRBV30 and TRBJ2-1; D is ambiguous. In germline, CDR1 is GTSNPN, CDR2 SVGIG (reference sequence). V was cut by 3 bases and J by 3 bases, with 6 bases left in between. CDR3 size: 12 residues. The CDR3 sequence is CAWSQDYNEQFF. The DNA for the CDR3 is TGTGCCTGGAGCCAGGACTACAATGAGCAGTTCTTC. The full variable domain, in which reference TRBV30 and TRBJ2-1 provide the parts outside the CDR3, is SQTIHQWPATLVQPVGSPLSLECTVEGTSNPNLYWYRQAAGRGLQLLFYSVGIGQISSEVPQNLSASRPQDRQFILSSKKLLLSDSGFYLCAWSQDYNEQFFGPGTRLTVL.

This chain joins TRBV5-1 and TRBJ2-4; D perhaps matches TRBD2 (6 bases). V was cut by 1 base and J by 8 bases, with 10 bases left in between. The CDR3 sequence is 13 residues long. Germline V CDR1 and CDR2: SGHRS, YFSETQ. CDR3 residues: CASSLPGEDIQYF. For the CDR3, the DNA is TGCGCCAGCAGCTTGCCCGGGGAGGACATTCAGTACTTC.

The V gene is TRBV5-4, the J gene TRBJ1-2, with D possibly matching TRBD1 (6 bases). Per germline, CDR1 SGHNT and CDR2 YYREEE (reference sequence). The CDR3 consists of 13 residues. The V end lost 3 bases, the J end lost 8 bases, and 14 bases lay between the germline ends. The CDR3, as DNA: TGTGCCAGCAGCTCCTCGGGGGGCGGGGGCTACACCTTC. It is translated as CASSSSGGGGYTF. The full variable domain, rest sourced from reference TRBV5-4 and TRBJ1-2, is ETGVTQSPTHLIKTRGQQVTLRCSSQSGHNTVSWYQQALGQGPQFIFQYYREEENGRGNFPPRFSGLQFPNYSSELNVNALELDDSALYLCASSSSGGGGYTFGSGTRLTVV.

This clone turned up a few times. V usage is TRBV28 and J usage is TRBJ1-3; D may be TRBD1 (5 bases). The V end lost 4 bases, the J end lost 0 bases, and 22 bases lay between the germline ends. The CDR3 has 19 amino acids. Germline V CDR1 and CDR2: MDHEN, SYDVKM. The CDR3 region is CASSSIPGADLYSGNTIYF. DNA of the CDR3: TGTGCCAGCAGTTCGATTCCTGGGGCCGACCTTTACTCTGGAAACACCATATATTTT.

This rearrangement joins TRBV7-9 to TRBJ2-2, with D possibly being TRBD2 (6 bases). The V and J ends lost 0 bases and 6 bases respectively, with 20 bases between them. The CDR3 sequence is 18 residues long. The V gene's germline CDR1 is SEHNR and CDR2 FQNEAQ (reference sequence). The CDR3 sequence: CASSLASYGMSGSGELFF. The CDR3 nucleotides are TGTGCCAGCAGCTTAGCGTCGTATGGGATGAGCGGGTCCGGGGAGCTGTTTTTT.

This chain links TRBV25-1 with TRBJ1-1, with a tentative D call TRBD1 (6 bases). The CDR3 contains 15 residues. The germline V gene has CDR1 MGHDK and CDR2 SYGVNS. V was pared by 4 bases and J by 3 bases, with 15 bases between. In DNA form, the CDR3 reads TGTGCCAGCAGTGCCCACGACAGGAGTTACACTGAAGCTTTCTTT. It is translated as CASSAHDRSYTEAFF.

The V call is TRBV18, the J call TRBJ2-4, with 7 positions matching TRBD1. V trimming: 0 bases; J trimming: 0 bases; junction bases outside the gene matches: 5. The germline gives CDR1 KGHSH, CDR2 LQKENI. There are 17 residues in the CDR3. The CDR3 DNA follows: TGTGCCAGCTCACCACCCACAGGGGACGGAGCCAAAAACATTCAGTACTTC. It yields the protein CASSPPTGDGAKNIQYF.

The rearrangement uses TRBV4-3 and TRBJ1-6, with a tentative D call TRBD1 (6 bases). V gave up 4 bases and J gave up 9 bases, with 13 bases separating them. The CDR3 loop spans 14 amino acids. CDR1 and CDR2 from the germline V gene are LGHNA and YSLEER. The DNA for the CDR3 is TGCGCCAGCAGCCGCCAGGGGTTTAGTTCACCCCTCCACTTT. Translating gives CASSRQGFSSPLHF.

To note about this clone: The junction does not match germline at one end; this may be a read error. V gene TRBV19 combines with J gene TRBJ2-6, with D maybe TRBD2 (6 bases). Germline values: CDR1 LNHDA, CDR2 SQIVND (reference sequence). This CDR3 is built from 15 residues. Here the CDR3 DNA reads TGTGCCAGTAGTATTGGGGGGACCGGGGCCAACGGCCTGACTTTC. This gives the protein CASSIGGTGANGLTF.

The chain links TRBV2 to TRBJ2-7, with TRBD1 identical over 9 bases. The CDR3 spans 15 residues. V lost 8 bases to trimming and J lost 1 base; unmatched junction nucleotides: 9. CDR1 and CDR2 (germline): SNHLY, FYNNEI. The CDR3 nucleotides read TGTGCCAGCTCTGACAAGGGACAGGGTTCCTACGAGCAGTACTTC. Translating gives CASSDKGQGSYEQYF.

In its sample, this clone was seen once. The CDR3 protein is CASSSISSGGGEQYF. The CDR3 DNA reads as TGCGCCAGCAGCTCTATATCTTCAGGGGGCGGCGAGCAGTACTTC. This chain connects TRBV5-1 to TRBJ2-7; 8 bases agree with TRBD1. Germline trimming cut 3 bases from V and 6 bases from J; bases unmatched to any gene: 11. Germline values: CDR1 SGHRS, CDR2 YFSETQ. The CDR3 loop spans 15 amino acids. The full variable domain, in which reference TRBV5-1 and TRBJ2-7 provide the parts outside the CDR3, is KAGVTQTPRYLIKTRGQQVTLSCSPISGHRSVSWYQQTPGQGLQFLFEYFSETQRNKGNFPGRFSGRQFSNSRSEMNVSTLELGDSALYLCASSSISSGGGEQYFGPGTRLTVT.

The gene calls are TRBV18 and TRBJ1-5; 7 bases are a match to TRBD1. Germline V gene lookup returns CDR1 KGHSH and CDR2 LQKENI. With V trimmed by 4 bases and J by 2 bases, 2 bases remained unmatched. The CDR3 runs to 14 residues. The DNA for the CDR3 is TGTGCCAGCTCACAGGGGGCTGGCAATCAGCCCCAGCATTTT. Translated: CASSQGAGNQPQHF.

This sequence joins TRBV11-3 and TRBJ2-3, with D possibly matching TRBD2 (7 bases). This CDR3 contains 15 residues. Germline assignment: CDR1 SGHNT and CDR2 YENEEA. The germline V and J ends were trimmed by 1 base and 4 bases, with 12 bases remaining between them. CDR3 DNA: TGTGCCAGCAGCTTAGGAGGGGGGGCCTCAGATACGCAGTATTTT. The encoded protein is CASSLGGGASDTQYF.

The genes are TRBV15 and TRBJ2-1; 10 nucleotides match TRBD2. CDR3 length: 20 residues. The V gene end was trimmed by 2 bases and the J gene end by 1 base; junction bases not matched to a gene: 14. Germline assignment: CDR1 LNHNV and CDR2 YYDKDF (reference sequence). CDR3 sequence reads: CATSRFALAGGPKSYNEQFF. For the CDR3, the DNA is TGTGCCACCAGCAGATTTGCATTAGCGGGAGGCCCAAAATCCTACAATGAGCAGTTCTTC.

The chain is built from TRBV7-9 and TRBJ2-1; D may be TRBD1 (5 bases). V lost 4 bases and J 6 bases, leaving 7 bases between the germline ends. Germline V CDR1 and CDR2: SEHNR, FQNEAQ (reference sequence). The CDR3 has 12 amino acids. The CDR3 reads CASSSQGNEQFF. The DNA of the CDR3 is TGTGCCAGCAGCTCGCAGGGCAATGAGCAGTTCTTC. The full variable domain, rest sourced from reference TRBV7-9 and TRBJ2-1, is DTGVSQNPRHKITKRGQNVTFRCDPISEHNRLYWYRQTLGQGPEFLTYFQNEAQLEKSRLLSDRFSAERPKGSFSTLEIQRTEQGDSAMYLCASSSQGNEQFFGPGTRLTVL.

Only a few counts were recorded for this clone. The J gene is TRBJ1-1, the V gene TRBV5-8; no clear D. CDR3 length equals 13 residues. Germline values: CDR1 SGHTS, CDR2 YDEGEE. V dropped 2 bases and J dropped 1 base, with 6 bases sitting between them. The CDR3 reads CASSLQKNTEAFF. CDR3 sequence (DNA): TGTGCCAGCAGCTTACAGAAGAACACTGAAGCTTTCTTT. Together with reference TRBV5-8 and TRBJ1-1, the CDR3 gives the full variable domain: EAGVTQSPTHLIKTRGQQATLRCSPISGHTSVYWYQQALGLGLQFLLWYDEGEERNRGNFPPRFSGRQFPNYSSELNVNALELEDSALYLCASSLQKNTEAFFGQGTRLTVV.

In DNA, the CDR3 is TGTGCCAGCAGCCGAGGAGTCATAGGCACCGGGGAGCTGTTTTTT. It translates to CASSRGVIGTGELFF. The rearrangement links TRBV7-3 to TRBJ2-2, with D hard to call. CDR3 length: 15 residues. Germline assignment: CDR1 SGHTA and CDR2 FQGTGA. Deletions cut 5 bases from V and 4 bases from J, with 14 bases between.

This chain joins TRBV5-4 and TRBJ2-5; 7 positions agree with TRBD2. Looked up from germline, CDR1 is SGHNT and CDR2 is YYREEE (reference sequence). V lost 4 bases to trimming and J lost 5 bases; unmatched junction nucleotides: 5. This CDR3 contains 13 residues. CDR3 nucleotide sequence: TGTGCCAGCAGCCAGACTAGCTGGGAGACCCAGTACTTC. Translating it yields CASSQTSWETQYF.

The rearrangement joins TRBV27 to TRBJ1-2; D is unresolved. The CDR3 is made up of 11 amino acids. CDR1 is MNHEY and CDR2 is SMNVEV in the germline V gene (reference sequence). V shed 2 bases and J shed 9 bases, with 7 bases lying between them. Written as DNA, the CDR3 is TGTGCCAGCAGTTTAGGTAACAGCTACACCTTC. Its translation is CASSLGNSYTF.

This clone was detected only once. The chain recombines TRBV4-3 with TRBJ2-7, with D maybe TRBD2 (6 bases). Germline V gene lookup returns CDR1 LGHNA and CDR2 YSLEER. The length of the CDR3 is 16 residues. The V end was cut by 1 base, the J end by 2 bases, with 15 bases between. CDR3 residues: CASSQGFGGGTYEQYF. The CDR3, as DNA: TGCGCCAGCAGCCAAGGTTTTGGGGGAGGAACCTACGAGCAGTACTTC.

The rearrangement uses TRBV18 and TRBJ2-7; D not certain. The ends were cut back, 2 bases at V and 5 bases at J, with 7 bases in the middle. CDR3 length equals 12 residues. CDR1 and CDR2 from the germline V gene are KGHSH and LQKENI. The CDR3 loop is CASSPGLDEQYF. The CDR3 bases are TGTGCCAGCTCACCAGGGCTGGACGAGCAGTACTTC.

The CDR3 nucleotides are TGTGCCAGCAGCTCCTGGAGCGGGAGGAACTACGAGCAGTACTTC. Amino acids: CASSSWSGRNYEQYF. The chain carries TRBV7-2 and TRBJ2-7; 9 positions match TRBD2. Germline CDR1 is SGHTA and CDR2 is FQGNSA. This CDR3 has 15 amino acids. The V and J ends lost 4 bases and 3 bases, in that order; junction bases with no gene match: 7. Full variable domain (outside the CDR3, taken from reference TRBV7-2 and TRBJ2-7): GAGVSQSPSNKVTEKGKDVELRCDPISGHTALYWYRQSLGQGLEFLIYFQGNSAPDKSGLPSDRFSAERTGGSVSTLTIQRTQQEDSAVYLCASSSWSGRNYEQYFGPGTRLTVT.

The chain links TRBV5-1 to TRBJ2-1, with 9 positions matching TRBD2. This CDR3 spans 15 amino acids. The ends lost 1 base at V and 9 bases at J; junction bases unmatched: 8. The germline gives CDR1 SGHRS, CDR2 YFSETQ. The CDR3 here is CASSLIIAGVSEQFF. For the CDR3, the DNA is TGCGCCAGCAGCTTGATAATAGCGGGAGTATCTGAGCAGTTCTTC.

In this sample, this clone turned up a few times. The rearrangement joins TRBV7-2 to TRBJ1-3; D is undetermined. Germline V CDR1 and CDR2: SGHTA, FQGNSA. The CDR3 sequence is 15 residues long. The V and J ends lost 5 bases and 0 bases respectively, with 11 bases between them. The CDR3 loop reads CASSTRHPSGNTIYF. The CDR3 nucleotides are TGTGCCAGCAGCACCCGACACCCCTCTGGAAACACCATATATTTT. The full variable domain, its missing parts supplied by reference TRBV7-2 and TRBJ1-3, is GAGVSQSPSNKVTEKGKDVELRCDPISGHTALYWYRQSLGQGLEFLIYFQGNSAPDKSGLPSDRFSAERTGGSVSTLTIQRTQQEDSAVYLCASSTRHPSGNTIYFGEGSWLTVV.

This rearrangement joins TRBV6-6 to TRBJ1-1; D possibly corresponds to TRBD1 (5 bases). The CDR3 is made up of 15 amino acids. Germline CDR1 reads MNHNY; CDR2 reads SVGAGI (reference sequence). Trimming stripped 7 bases from V and 5 bases from J, with 20 bases between. This CDR3 reads CASTRLEPGKTEAFF. The CDR3 coding sequence is TGTGCCAGCACCAGATTAGAGCCAGGGAAAACTGAAGCTTTCTTT.

V and J are TRBV6-1 and TRBJ1-4; 8 bases align to TRBD1. The CDR3 runs 16 residues. V trimming: 4 bases; J trimming: 5 bases; junction bases outside the gene matches: 9. Per germline, CDR1 MNHNS and CDR2 SASEGT. The CDR3 loop is CASSGTGTPLNEKLFF. CDR3 nucleotides: TGTGCCAGCAGTGGGACAGGGACACCTCTGAATGAAAAACTGTTTTTT.

The V and J genes are TRBV30 and TRBJ1-2; D gene uncertain. CDR1 GTSNPN and CDR2 SVGIG come from the germline V gene (reference sequence). V lost 8 bases, J lost 6 bases, and 16 bases lay in between. This CDR3 has 12 residues. CDR3 nucleotides: TGTGCCCATCGTCAAGGAGGTAATGGCTACACCTTC. Translation gives CAHRQGGNGYTF.

This chain connects TRBV27 to TRBJ2-7, with 9 bases fitting TRBD1. Germline values: CDR1 MNHEY, CDR2 SMNVEV (reference sequence). This CDR3 region has 15 residues. Trimming removed 6 bases from V and 2 bases from J; junction bases left unmatched: 8. This CDR3 is CASSRIGTGTYEQYF. The CDR3 DNA follows: TGTGCCAGCAGCAGAATAGGGACAGGGACCTACGAGCAGTACTTC.